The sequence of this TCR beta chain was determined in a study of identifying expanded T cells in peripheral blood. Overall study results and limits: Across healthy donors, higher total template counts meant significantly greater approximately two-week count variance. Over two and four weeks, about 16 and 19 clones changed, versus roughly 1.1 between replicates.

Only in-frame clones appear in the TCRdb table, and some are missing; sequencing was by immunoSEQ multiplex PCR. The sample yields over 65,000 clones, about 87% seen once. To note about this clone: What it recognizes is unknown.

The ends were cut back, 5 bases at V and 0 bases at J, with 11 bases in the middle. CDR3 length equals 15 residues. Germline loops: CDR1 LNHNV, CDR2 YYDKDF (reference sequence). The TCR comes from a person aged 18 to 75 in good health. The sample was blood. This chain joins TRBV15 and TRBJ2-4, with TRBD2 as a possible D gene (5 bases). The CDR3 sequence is CATSGAAVAKNIQYF. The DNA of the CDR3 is TGTGCCACCAGCGGAGCAGCGGTAGCCAAAAACATTCAGTACTTC.